This is a list of T cell receptor beta chains from one sample in a study of beta chain features in type 1 diabetes. Assay: immunoSEQ multiplex PCR; the TCRdb copy retains only in-frame clones and omits some. Of roughly 45,000 clones in the sample, around 50% were seen once. The specimen sequenced was stem cell memory CD4+ T cells from blood. These receptors all stem from a woman aged 25-40 years in good health. The CDR3 runs from the conserved cysteine through the conserved F or W. The D gene is left open where the match is weak. The size entry is marked missing in some rows and otherwise reads once, few, many or a size class.

j_call	v_call	d_call	clone_size	cdr3_nt	cdr3_aa
TRBJ1-2	TRBV20-1	.	.	TGCAGTGCTGAAAGGAGCTATGGCTACACCTTC	CSAERSYGYTF
TRBJ1-5	TRBV16	TRBD1	.	TGTGCCAGCAGCCTCCGACAGGGGACGGGTCAGCCCCAGCATTTT	CASSLRQGTGQPQHF
TRBJ2-3	TRBV25-1	TRBD2	few	TGTGCCAGCAGTGCCCTTGGGCGGGAGGTGCCAGATACGCAGTATTTT	CASSALGREVPDTQYF
TRBJ2-3	TRBV7-6	TRBD2	.	TGTGCCAGCAGCCCTAGAGAGGGAGGGCCAGATACGCAGTATTTT	CASSPREGGPDTQYF
TRBJ2-7	TRBV28	.	few	TGTGCCAGCCTCAGGCAGTCCTACGAGCAGTACTTC	CASLRQSYEQYF
TRBJ2-7	TRBV5-1	TRBD1	.	TGCGCCAGCAGCAGCGGGACAGGGGTCTACGAGCAGTACTTC	CASSSGTGVYEQYF
TRBJ1-1	TRBV7-9	.	.	TGTGCCAGCAGCTTACAGGGATTATACACTGAAGCTTTCTTT	CASSLQGLYTEAFF
TRBJ2-7	TRBV9	.	.	TGTGCCAGCAGCGTCCCCGTGCGGGGAGAGCAGTACTTC	CASSVPVRGEQYF
TRBJ2-2	TRBV5-5	TRBD1	.	TGTGCCAGCAGCCTGAGGGACAGCCCCACCGGGGAGCTGTTTTTT	CASSLRDSPTGELFF
TRBJ2-5	TRBV29-1	TRBD2	.	TGCAGCGTTGGATTAGCGGGAGGGCTAGAGACCCAGTACTTC	CSVGLAGGLETQYF
TRBJ1-4	TRBV18	TRBD1	few	TGTGCCAGCTCCGAGGGACAGGATTATGAAAAACTGTTTTTT	CASSEGQDYEKLFF
TRBJ2-3	TRBV7-9	TRBD2	.	TGTGCCAGCAGCTTACCCGACCTAGCGGGAGATAGCACAGATACGCAGTATTTT	CASSLPDLAGDSTDTQYF
TRBJ1-5	TRBV5-4	.	.	TGTGCCAGCAGCCAAGATGGTCCGGGGCAGCCCCAGCATTTT	CASSQDGPGQPQHF
TRBJ2-4	TRBV11-1	TRBD2	.	TGTGCCAGCAGCCTCGGACTAGCGGGAGGGAAAAACATTCAGTACTTC	CASSLGLAGGKNIQYF
TRBJ2-7	TRBV9	TRBD2	few	TGTGCCAGCAGCGTAGAAGCGGGAAGAGCAAGGGAGCAGTACTTC	CASSVEAGRAREQYF
TRBJ2-1	TRBV21-1	.	.	TGTGCCAGCAGCAAAAGGGGGGGTCCCAGCTCCTACAATGAGCAGTTCTTC	CASSKRGGPSSYNEQFF
TRBJ2-1	TRBV7-9	TRBD2	few	TGTGCCAGCAGCTTGGGGGGGGGATCCTACAATGAGCAGTTCTTC	CASSLGGGSYNEQFF
TRBJ1-2	TRBV4-1	TRBD1	few	TGCGCCAGCAGCCAAGAGAAACTCGGGACAGGGATAGACTATGGCTACACCTTC	CASSQEKLGTGIDYGYTF
TRBJ2-1	TRBV6-4	.	.	TGTGCCAGCGCCCCAGGGGTTTCCCGGGACAATGAGCAGTTCTTC	CASAPGVSRDNEQFF
TRBJ2-2	TRBV7-8	TRBD2	few	TGTGCCAGCAGCTCACAGCGGGAGTGGAACACCGGGGAGCTGTTTTTT	CASSSQREWNTGELFF
TRBJ1-1	TRBV7-2	TRBD1	.	TGTGCCAGCAGCTTATACGGGACAGGCGAGGGCACTGAAGCTTTCTTT	CASSLYGTGEGTEAFF
TRBJ1-1	TRBV11-3	.	.	TGTGCCAGCAGCTTTAACAAGAACACTGAAGCTTTCTTT	CASSFNKNTEAFF
TRBJ2-1	TRBV28	.	few	TGTGCCAGCAGAACTCTTGTCGGGCGGGACCCCCGCACCAATGAGCAGTTCTTC	CASRTLVGRDPRTNEQFF
TRBJ1-2	TRBV6-5	.	once	TGTGCCAGCAACCGCGCTGGACATTTTGGCTACACCTTC	CASNRAGHFGYTF
TRBJ1-4	TRBV7-2	.	.	TGTGCCAGCAGCCTCGCAGGGGCTAATGAAAAACTGTTTTTT	CASSLAGANEKLFF
TRBJ2-3	TRBV27	TRBD1	.	TGTGCCAGCAGCCGTGGGACAGTTATCACAGATACGCAGTATTTT	CASSRGTVITDTQYF
TRBJ2-2	TRBV29-1	.	.	TGCAGCGTTGACAAGAACACCGGGGAGCTGTTTTTT	CSVDKNTGELFF
TRBJ1-1	TRBV12-5	.	.	TGTGCTAGTGCCAAGGTACGGCCAGGGAACGCAGCTTTCTTT	CASAKVRPGNAAFF
TRBJ1-1	TRBV27	.	.	TGTGCCAGCAGTCCCCCGCGACAGACGGGGAACACTGAAGCTTTCTTT	CASSPPRQTGNTEAFF
TRBJ2-7	TRBV27	TRBD1	few	TGTGCCAGCAGACCCGAGAGCGGAACTACAGGGGGCTGGAACTACGAGCAGTACTTC	CASRPESGTTGGWNYEQYF
TRBJ2-1	TRBV7-8	TRBD1	.	TGTGCCAGCAGCATCGGACAGGGATCCTACAATGAGCAGTTCTTC	CASSIGQGSYNEQFF
TRBJ2-3	TRBV18	.	.	TGTGCCAGCTCACCACTCGGACTAGATACGCAGTATTTT	CASSPLGLDTQYF
TRBJ2-3	TRBV28	.	few	TGTGCCAGCTGCTCAGGGGCGACTTGGGCCGCAGATACGCAGTATTTT	CASCSGATWAADTQYF
TRBJ1-5	TRBV28	.	few	TGTGCCAGCTCCCTTCGGTATCAGCCCCAGCATTTT	CASSLRYQPQHF
TRBJ2-7	TRBV28	TRBD2	few	TGTGCCAGCAGTCGGACTAGCGAAAGCTACGAGCAGTACTTC	CASSRTSESYEQYF
TRBJ1-4	TRBV10-3	.	.	TGTGCCATCCGTGGACGGCAGGATGAAAAACTGTTTTTT	CAIRGRQDEKLFF
TRBJ1-2	TRBV5-1	.	.	TGCGCCACCCGAACAGGGTTGAATGGCTACACCTTC	CATRTGLNGYTF
TRBJ2-3	TRBV30	.	once	TGTGCCTGGAGCCCTGGGGGGGCAGGGGCAGATACGCAGTATTTT	CAWSPGGAGADTQYF
TRBJ1-1	TRBV7-2	.	few	TGTGCCAGCAGCTTAGGTCCGGGGAACACTGAAGCTTTCTTT	CASSLGPGNTEAFF
TRBJ1-4	TRBV4-3	.	once	TGCGCCAGCAGCCAAGGGTCCCAGGGTGAAAAACTGTTTTTT	CASSQGSQGEKLFF
TRBJ1-3	TRBV7-2	TRBD1	.	TGTGCCAGCAGCGTAGGGACAGCTGGAAACACCATATATTTT	CASSVGTAGNTIYF
TRBJ1-5	TRBV5-1	.	.	TGCGCCAGCAATTGGGGCCCCTATAGCAATCAGCCCCAGCATTTT	CASNWGPYSNQPQHF
TRBJ2-6	TRBV27	.	.	TGTGCCAGCAGTCAGACAGATTTTTACTCTGGGGCCAACGTCCTGACTTTC	CASSQTDFYSGANVLTF
TRBJ2-3	TRBV7-6	.	few	TGTGCCAGCAGCTTAGCGCCGGGCACAGATACGCAGTATTTT	CASSLAPGTDTQYF
TRBJ2-1	TRBV2	TRBD1	few	TGTGCCACCTCGGACAGGGGCAATGAGCAGTTCTTC	CATSDRGNEQFF
TRBJ1-1	TRBV7-2	.	few	TGTGCCAGCAGCGTTGCAGGGGTCTTAGACACTGAAGCTTTCTTT	CASSVAGVLDTEAFF
TRBJ2-7	TRBV5-1	TRBD2	.	TGCGCCAGCAGCTTCCAGCGGGAGGTGTCCTACGAGCAGTACTTC	CASSFQREVSYEQYF
TRBJ1-1	TRBV5-1	.	few	TGCGCCAGCAGCTTGGCGGACATGGGAAACACTGAAGCTTTCTTT	CASSLADMGNTEAFF
TRBJ2-1	TRBV7-6	TRBD2	.	TGTGCCAGCAGCACCCCCCGACTAGCGCTGAGCTCCTACAATGAGCAGTTCTTC	CASSTPRLALSSYNEQFF
TRBJ2-3	TRBV5-1	TRBD2	few	TGCGCCAGCAGCTGGACAGGGACTAGCGGTGGCACAGATACGCAGTATTTT	CASSWTGTSGGTDTQYF
TRBJ2-4	TRBV10-2	.	.	TGCGCCAGCAGTGTGGAACAGGCCAAAAACATTCAGTACTTC	CASSVEQAKNIQYF
TRBJ2-3	TRBV4-1	TRBD2	few	TGCGCCAGCAGGTTCGGCCCTTCTAGCGGGAGTTCAGATACGCAGTATTTT	CASRFGPSSGSSDTQYF
TRBJ2-7	TRBV6-5	.	few	TGTGCCAGCAGCAGGGTGTCCTACGAGCAGTACTTC	CASSRVSYEQYF
TRBJ1-2	TRBV18	.	.	TGTGCCAGCTCACGGGGCGACGGTAACTATGGCTACACCTTC	CASSRGDGNYGYTF
TRBJ2-3	TRBV10-3	TRBD2	once	TGTGCCATCAGTGGTGTGGGAGGGTCTAGCACAGATACGCAGTATTTT	CAISGVGGSSTDTQYF